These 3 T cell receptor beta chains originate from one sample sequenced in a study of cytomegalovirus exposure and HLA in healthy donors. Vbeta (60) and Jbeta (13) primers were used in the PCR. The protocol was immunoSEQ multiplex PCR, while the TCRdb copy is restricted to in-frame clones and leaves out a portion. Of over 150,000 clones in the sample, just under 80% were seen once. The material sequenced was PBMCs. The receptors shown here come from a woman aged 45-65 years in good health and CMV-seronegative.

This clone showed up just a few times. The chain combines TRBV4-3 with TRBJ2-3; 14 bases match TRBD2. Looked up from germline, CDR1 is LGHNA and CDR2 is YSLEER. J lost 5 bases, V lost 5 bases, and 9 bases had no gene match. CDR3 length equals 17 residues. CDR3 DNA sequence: TGCGCCAGCAGCGGGGCGACTAGCGGGGGGGCCGGAGATACGCAGTATTTT. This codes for CASSGATSGGAGDTQYF.

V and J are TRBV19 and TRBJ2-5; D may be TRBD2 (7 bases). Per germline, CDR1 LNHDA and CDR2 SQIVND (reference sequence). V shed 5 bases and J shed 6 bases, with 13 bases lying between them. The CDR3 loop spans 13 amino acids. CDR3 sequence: CASSSPGGQTQYF. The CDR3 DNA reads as TGTGCCAGTAGTTCCCCCGGGGGGCAGACCCAGTACTTC.

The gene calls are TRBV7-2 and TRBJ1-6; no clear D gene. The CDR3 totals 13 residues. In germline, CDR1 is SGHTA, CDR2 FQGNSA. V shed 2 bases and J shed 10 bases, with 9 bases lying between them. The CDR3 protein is CASSLNTRSPLHF. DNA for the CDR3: TGTGCCAGCAGCTTAAATACGCGGTCACCCCTCCACTTT.